This TCR beta chain was captured in a study of blood T cell repertoires in COVID-19. Study background: There were acute and convalescent COVID-19 samples, and they came from the United States, Italy and Spain. PBMCs, B-cell-depleted T cells, or T cells provided the cDNA or gDNA that made up the material.

The table lists this clone with a count of one. The CDR3 loop spans 13 amino acids. Trimming took off 5 bases at V and 0 bases at J, with 7 bases between the two ends. As processed by the authors: Nucleated cell number was recorded as an estimate derived from reference gene primer amplification. This table comes from immunoSEQ multiplex PCR, and its TCRdb copy is limited to in-frame clones, with some not included. V and J calls and clone size are copied from that table; D and trimming were computed from the DNA. The data show over 200,000 clones, 88% seen once. This sequence was found in a man in his 60s who had recovered from COVID-19. This rearrangement joins TRBV12-3 or TRBV12-4 to TRBJ1-2; a weak D match, TRBD1 (5 bases). The specimen sequenced was peripheral blood. The CDR3 DNA sequence: TGTGCCAGCAGTCGACAGCCTAACTATGGCTACACCTTC. Translated: CASSRQPNYGYTF.